These T cell receptor beta chains were read from a single sample in a study of blood T cell repertoires in COVID-19. Using immunoSEQ multiplex PCR, the repertoire was profiled, and TCRdb retains in-frame clones only, with some absent. The table shows 200,000 to 250,000 clones, with 75% to 85% occurring only once. The sequenced material came from peripheral blood. The receptors here all came from a man aged 45-65 years with active or convalescent COVID-19. CDR3s include the opening cysteine and the closing phenylalanine or tryptophan. A D gene is named only where the DNA matches it firmly. Clone size is stated in some rows and not others, as once, few, many or a class when expanded.

j_gene	abundance	d_gene	v_gene	CDR3aa	CDR3nt
TRBJ1-4	few	.	TRBV30	CAWTPLGEGNEKLFF	TGTGCCTGGACCCCCCTGGGGGAGGGAAATGAAAAACTGTTTTTT
TRBJ2-7	.	TRBD2	TRBV5-1	CASSLQGPSGSYEQYF	TGCGCCAGCAGCTTGCAGGGTCCTAGCGGAAGCTACGAGCAGTACTTC
TRBJ2-7	.	TRBD1	TRBV30	CAWSEIRDRGPYEQYF	TGTGCCTGGAGTGAAATCCGGGACAGGGGCCCCTACGAGCAGTACTTC
TRBJ1-2	.	.	TRBV5-1	CASSLSGAQWVPNYGYTF	TGCGCCAGCAGCTTGAGTGGGGCGCAGTGGGTCCCTAACTATGGCTACACCTTC
TRBJ2-1	.	TRBD2	TRBV2	CAGKGSGGASEQFF	TGTGCCGGCAAAGGGAGCGGGGGGGCTAGTGAGCAGTTCTTC
TRBJ2-2	.	TRBD1	TRBV4-1	CASSRSGTGATGELFF	TGCGCCAGCAGCCGTTCCGGGACAGGGGCCACCGGGGAGCTGTTTTTT
TRBJ1-2	.	TRBD1	TRBV2	CASRIQGGGYTF	TGTGCCAGCAGGATACAGGGGGGCGGCTACACCTTC
TRBJ1-6	.	.	TRBV2	CASSDWGQTPLHF	TGTGCCAGCAGTGATTGGGGGCAGACACCCCTCCACTTT
TRBJ2-1	few	.	TRBV6-5	CASSPWERRNEQFF	TGTGCCAGCAGCCCCTGGGAGCGTCGGAATGAGCAGTTCTTC
TRBJ2-6	.	.	TRBV29-1	CSALGAGANVLTF	TGCAGCGCCCTGGGCGCCGGGGCCAACGTCCTGACTTTC
TRBJ2-3	.	TRBD2	TRBV2	CASSPYGGRAGTDTQYF	TGTGCCAGCAGTCCCTACGGCGGGAGGGCCGGAACAGATACGCAGTATTTT
TRBJ2-5	.	TRBD2	TRBV5-1	CASSSSAGPQETQYF	TGCGCCAGCAGCTCCTCAGCGGGGCCCCAAGAGACCCAGTACTTC
TRBJ1-1	.	TRBD1	TRBV5-1	CASSLGTGDTEAFF	TGCGCCAGCAGCCTAGGGACAGGGGACACTGAAGCTTTCTTT
TRBJ2-1	.	TRBD2	TRBV5-4	CASSSATSGGVLYNEQFF	TGTGCCAGCAGCTCAGCGACTAGCGGGGGGGTCCTTTACAATGAGCAGTTCTTC
TRBJ1-4	.	.	TRBV7-8	CASSERVATNEKLFF	TGTGCCAGCAGCGAGAGGGTTGCAACTAATGAAAAACTGTTTTTT
TRBJ1-1	few	.	TRBV5-1	CASSFFDSNTEAFF	TGCGCCAGCAGCTTTTTTGACAGCAACACTGAAGCTTTCTTT
TRBJ1-2	.	TRBD1	TRBV2	CASNDRAYGYTF	TGTGCCAGCAATGACAGGGCCTATGGCTACACCTTC
TRBJ2-7	.	.	TRBV7-9	CASSLGTAAGYEQYF	TGTGCCAGCAGCTTAGGGACAGCGGCCGGCTACGAGCAGTACTTC
TRBJ2-3	.	.	TRBV15	CATSRDLQATDTQYF	TGTGCCACCAGCAGAGATTTACAGGCCACAGATACGCAGTATTTT
TRBJ2-3	.	TRBD2	TRBV7-7	CASSPWTSGGAGDTQYF	TGTGCTAGCAGCCCGTGGACTAGCGGGGGGGCAGGAGATACGCAGTATTTT